The T cell receptor beta chain under discussion was sequenced for a study of human T cells and chemical hapten exposure. Notes on the study in general: Counts of TCRs above 1 in 1000 frequency stayed unchanged with DPC sensitization.

Total RNA was extracted from unfractionated whole blood. As for this clonotype: Its antigen is unknown.

V lost 6 bases and J lost 6, with 14 bases in between. This CDR3 comprises 13 residues. The V gene's germline CDR1 is SNHLY and CDR2 FYNNEI. TCRdb independently ran MiXCR on the 5' RACE reads; one entry per CDR3 protein. The data contain under 85,000 distinct CDR3 sequences, approximately 7.7% of them singletons. The rearrangement joins TRBV2 to TRBJ1-1; perhaps TRBD1 as D (6 bases). The clonotype originates from a male donor in good health. Here the CDR3 reads CASRGGVWAEAFF. As DNA, the CDR3 is TGTGCCAGCAGAGGGGGGGTTTGGGCTGAAGCTTTCTTT.